Listed below are T cell receptor beta chains from one sample, sequenced in a study of metastatic and nonmetastatic thyroid tumors. TCRdb redid the clone calls on the PCR reads using MiXCR. The table records fewer than 35,000 clones, about a fifth of them present only once. Sequencing was done on a sample of tumor tissue. The receptors shown here come from a male donor with papillary thyroid cancer or a benign thyroid nodule (not recorded which). Some clones in this sample may be carry-over from other donors' samples. CDR3s include the opening cysteine and the closing phenylalanine or tryptophan. The D gene is left open where the match is weak. Size tells how often a clone was seen (once, few, many) or the class of an expanded clone, and some rows leave it out.

clone_size,v_call,j_call,d_call,cdr3_aa,cdr3_nt
NA,TRBV20-1,TRBJ2-7,NA,CSAPLEYSYEQYF,TGCAGTGCCCCGTTGGAATACTCCTACGAGCAGTACTTC
medium-sized,TRBV6-2/TRBV6-3,TRBJ1-6,NA,CASSQDSPLHF,TGTGCCAGCAGCCAGGATTCACCCCTCCACTTT
few,TRBV19,TRBJ2-6,NA,CASIQHSGANVLTF,TGTGCCAGTATACAACACTCTGGGGCCAACGTACTGACTTTC
NA,TRBV5-5,TRBJ2-5,NA,CASSFGSRETQYF,TGTGCCAGCAGCTTTGGATCTCGGGAGACCCAGTACTTC
NA,TRBV24-1,TRBJ2-7,NA,CATSDSNSAGEQYF,TGTGCCACCAGTGATTCAAACAGTGCCGGGGAGCAGTACTTC
many,TRBV7-2,TRBJ2-5,TRBD1,CASSLAGTGKETQYF,TGTGCCAGCAGCTTAGCAGGGACAGGGAAAGAGACCCAGTACTTC
NA,TRBV5-1,TRBJ2-7,NA,CASSLGGGTYEQYF,TGCGCCAGCAGCCTCGGAGGCGGCACCTACGAGCAGTACTTC
few,TRBV6-1,TRBJ2-5,NA,CASSFGMDPETQYF,TGTGCCAGCAGTTTCGGGATGGACCCAGAGACCCAGTACTTC
NA,TRBV19,TRBJ1-2,TRBD1,CASGQQGYTF,TGTGCTTCGGGACAGCAAGGCTACACCTTC
NA,TRBV5-5,TRBJ1-2,NA,CASRAAGANYGYTF,TGTGCCAGCAGGGCGGCAGGAGCTAACTATGGCTACACCTTC
NA,TRBV9,TRBJ2-7,TRBD2,CASSEAGVIYEQYF,TGTGCCAGCAGCGAGGCGGGAGTTATCTACGAGCAGTACTTC
many,TRBV11-2,TRBJ2-2,TRBD2,CASSRTGLGLTGELFF,TGTGCCAGCAGCAGAACGGGACTAGGCCTCACCGGGGAGCTGTTTTTT
NA,TRBV2,TRBJ2-2,NA,CASNHDTSTRELFF,TGTGCCAGCAACCATGACACCTCCACCCGGGAGCTGTTTTTT
many,TRBV19,TRBJ2-1,NA,CASSSSSGVWEQFF,TGTGCCAGTAGCTCCAGTTCGGGGGTCTGGGAGCAGTTCTTC
many,TRBV5-6,TRBJ2-2,TRBD2,CASSLVGLREKTGELFF,TGTGCCAGCAGCTTGGTCGGGTTGCGGGAGAAAACCGGGGAGCTGTTTTTT
many,TRBV28,TRBJ1-5,NA,CASGFQPQHF,TGTGCCAGCGGGTTTCAGCCCCAGCATTTT
medium-sized,TRBV6-2/TRBV6-3,TRBJ2-7,NA,CASTKDYYEQYF,TGTGCCAGCACCAAGGACTACTACGAGCAGTACTTC
few,TRBV24-1,TRBJ2-7,TRBD1,CATSVTGAYEQYF,TGTGCCACCAGTGTGACAGGGGCCTACGAGCAGTACTTC
once,TRBV18,TRBJ1-6,NA,CASSHGDGANSPLHF,TGTGCCAGCTCACACGGGGACGGAGCAAATTCACCCCTCCACTTT
medium-sized,TRBV28,TRBJ2-7,TRBD1,CASSLVGQGYAEQYF,TGTGCCAGCAGTTTAGTCGGACAGGGCTATGCCGAGCAGTACTTC
many,TRBV7-7,TRBJ2-5,NA,CASSSGGPQETQYF,TGTGCTAGCAGCTCCGGGGGTCCCCAAGAGACCCAGTACTTC
many,TRBV2,TRBJ2-7,TRBD2,CASSEGLAGTYEQYF,TGTGCCAGCAGTGAGGGGCTAGCGGGAACCTACGAGCAGTACTTC
NA,TRBV4-1,TRBJ2-7,NA,CASSPGTTRLASSYEQYF,TGCGCCAGCAGCCCCGGGACAACCAGACTTGCCAGCTCCTACGAGCAGTACTTC
NA,TRBV6-1,TRBJ2-7,TRBD1,CATGQGAGYEQYF,TGTGCCACCGGACAGGGGGCGGGCTACGAGCAGTACTTC